This T cell receptor beta chain was documented in a study of neurological immune-mediated disorders. This sample's time point: longitudinal time-point 1 (baseline). Unsorted libraries came from 2 million PBMCs stored at -80 °C. In its sample, this clonotype was seen many times. Germline V gene data show CDR1 as LNHNV and CDR2 as YYDKDF (reference sequence). V lost 0 bases to trimming and J lost 2 bases; unmatched junction nucleotides: 4. CDR3 length: 16 residues. TCRdb ran MiXCR on the 5' RACE reads and lists one entry per CDR3 protein. Here the sample spans 40,000 or so distinct CDR3 sequences, about 3.2% being singletons.

The TCR sequence derives from a woman aged 55-69 years with multiple sclerosis. V usage is TRBV15 and J usage is TRBJ2-5; TRBD2 aligns across 9 bases. The specimen sequenced was PBMCs. The CDR3 DNA sequence: TGTGCCACCAGCAGAGACCTAGCGGGGACGCAAGAGACCCAGTACTTC. It specifies CATSRDLAGTQETQYF.